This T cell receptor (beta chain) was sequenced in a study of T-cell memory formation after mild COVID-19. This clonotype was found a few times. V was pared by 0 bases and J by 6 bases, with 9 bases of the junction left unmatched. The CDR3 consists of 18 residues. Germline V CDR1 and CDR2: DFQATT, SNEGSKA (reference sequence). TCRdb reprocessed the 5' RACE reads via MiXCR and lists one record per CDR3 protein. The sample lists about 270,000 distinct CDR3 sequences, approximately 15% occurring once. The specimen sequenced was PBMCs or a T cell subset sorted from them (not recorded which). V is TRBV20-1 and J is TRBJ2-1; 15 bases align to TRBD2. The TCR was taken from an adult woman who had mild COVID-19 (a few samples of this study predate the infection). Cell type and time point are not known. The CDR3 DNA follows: TGCAGTGCTAGAGACCCCAAGGGACTAGCGGGGGGACCCAATGAGCAGTTCTTC. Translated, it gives CSARDPKGLAGGPNEQFF.